This T cell receptor beta chain was sequenced during a study of blood T cell repertoires in COVID-19. Background on the study: In each case, the material was cDNA or gDNA derived from T cells, B-cell-depleted T cells, or PBMCs.

The repertoire was sequenced with immunoSEQ multiplex PCR; TCRdb's copy has only in-frame clones and lacks some. The table lists about 34,000 clones, 81% of them singletons. The CDR3 totals 19 residues. Germline V gives CDR1 LGHNA, CDR2 YNFKEQ. J was trimmed by 6 bases and V by 2 bases; bases with no gene match: 21. The rearrangement uses TRBV4-2 and TRBJ1-2; 7 positions agree with TRBD1. Sequenced material: peripheral blood. The source is a man aged 65-85 years with COVID-19, enrolled during active disease. CDR3 protein: CASSQLGMTAGGLINGYTF. The DNA for the CDR3 is TGTGCCAGCAGCCAATTAGGAATGACGGCAGGGGGTTTAATAAATGGCTACACCTTC.